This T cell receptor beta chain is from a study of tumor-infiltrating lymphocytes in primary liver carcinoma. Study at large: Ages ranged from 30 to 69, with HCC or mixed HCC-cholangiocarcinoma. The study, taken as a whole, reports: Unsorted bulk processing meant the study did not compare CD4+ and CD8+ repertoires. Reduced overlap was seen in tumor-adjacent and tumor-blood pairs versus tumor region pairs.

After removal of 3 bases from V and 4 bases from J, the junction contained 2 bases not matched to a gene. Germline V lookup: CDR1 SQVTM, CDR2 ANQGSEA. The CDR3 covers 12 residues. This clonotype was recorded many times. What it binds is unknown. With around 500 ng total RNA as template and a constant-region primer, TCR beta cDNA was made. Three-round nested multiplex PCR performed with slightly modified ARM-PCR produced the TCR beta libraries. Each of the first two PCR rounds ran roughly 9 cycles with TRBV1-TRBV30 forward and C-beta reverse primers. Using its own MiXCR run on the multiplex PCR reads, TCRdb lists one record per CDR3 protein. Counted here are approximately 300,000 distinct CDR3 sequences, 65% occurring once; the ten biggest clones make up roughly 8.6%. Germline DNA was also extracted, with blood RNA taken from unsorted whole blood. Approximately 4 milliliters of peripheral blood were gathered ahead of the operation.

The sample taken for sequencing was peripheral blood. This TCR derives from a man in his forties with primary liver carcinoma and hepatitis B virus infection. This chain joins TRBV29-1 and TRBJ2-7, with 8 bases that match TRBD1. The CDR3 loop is CSVEDRAYEQYF. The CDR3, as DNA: TGCAGCGTTGAGGACAGGGCGTACGAGCAGTACTTC.